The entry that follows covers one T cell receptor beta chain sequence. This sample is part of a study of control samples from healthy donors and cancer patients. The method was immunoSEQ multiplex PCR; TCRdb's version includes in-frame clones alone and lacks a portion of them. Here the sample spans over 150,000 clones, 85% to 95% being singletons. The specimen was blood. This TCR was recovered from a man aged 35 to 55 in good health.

CDR3 sequence: CASSIWHTGELFF. The CDR3, as DNA: TGTGCCAGCAGCATTTGGCACACCGGGGAGCTGTTTTTT. V usage is TRBV7-6 and J usage is TRBJ2-2; no reliable D call. V was shortened by 5 bases and J by 3 bases, with 7 bases between the two germline ends. This CDR3 is 13 amino acids long. Germline assignment: CDR1 SGHVS and CDR2 FNYEAQ.